What follows are 11 T cell receptor beta chains derived from one specimen sequenced in a study of blood T cells in healthy people across ages. A second PCR of roughly 7 to 11 cycles used a sample-barcoded 5' primer and a J-beta primer mix. Each CDR3 protein is one row after TCRdb ran MiXCR on the 5' RACE reads. The sample has 980,000 or so distinct CDR3 sequences, 48% seen once. The specimen was blood. Receptor source: a man aged 25 to 40 in good health.

This clonotype was counted only a few times. The chain joins TRBV20-1 to TRBJ2-1, with D maybe TRBD2 (5 bases). V gave up 0 bases and J gave up 7 bases, with 10 bases separating them. Germline assignment: CDR1 DFQATT and CDR2 SNEGSKA (reference sequence). The CDR3 is 13 residues long. CDR3 residues: CSARDPTGNEQFF. The DNA of the CDR3 is TGCAGTGCTAGAGATCCAACGGGGAATGAGCAGTTCTTC.

The J gene is TRBJ2-5, the V gene TRBV14; no firm D call. Trimming removed 0 bases from V and 2 bases from J, with 10 bases in between. CDR3 length: 15 residues. Germline CDR1 and CDR2: SGHDN and FVKESK. The DNA for the CDR3 is TGTGCCAGCAGCCAAGAAGGCCCGGCTCAAGAGACCCAGTACTTC. This sequence encodes CASSQEGPAQETQYF.

The V and J genes are TRBV5-1 and TRBJ2-7; D ambiguous. Germline CDR1 SGHRS, CDR2 YFSETQ. CDR3 length: 14 residues. The germline V and J ends were trimmed by 0 bases and 2 bases, with 9 bases remaining between them. The CDR3 region is CASSLDQDTYEQYF. The DNA of the CDR3 is TGCGCCAGCAGCTTGGACCAGGATACCTACGAGCAGTACTTC.

In this sample, this clonotype turned up many times. The chain links TRBV2 to TRBJ2-1; a possible D gene is TRBD1 (5 bases). Trimming took 4 bases from V and 9 from J, leaving 7 bases between them. CDR1 SNHLY and CDR2 FYNNEI come from the germline V gene. This CDR3 has 11 amino acids. The CDR3 region is CASSAQGEQFF. The CDR3 nucleotides read TGTGCCAGCAGTGCTCAGGGTGAGCAGTTCTTC.

The chain uses TRBV21-1 and TRBJ2-1; the D call in the table, TRBD2, was not verified against the DNA. TRBV21-1 is given as a pseudogene. This CDR3 contains 19 residues. The CDR3 coding sequence is TGTGCCAGCAGCAATTTCGGACTAGCGGAATACCCGTCTTGCAATGAGCAGTTCTTC. Protein sequence: CASSNFGLAEYPSCNEQFF.

CDR3 protein: CASSLAGSGAYNEQYF. CDR3 sequence (DNA): TGCGCCAGCAGCTTGGCAGGATCGGGGGCCTACAATGAGCAGTACTTC. The genes are TRBV5-1 and TRBJ2-4; possibly TRBD1 or TRBD2 for D (6 bases each). The CDR3 loop spans 16 amino acids. Germline CDR1 is SGHRS and CDR2 is YFSETQ. V lost 0 bases, J lost 13 bases, and 23 bases lay in between.

The chain uses TRBV6-5 and TRBJ2-6; D remains ambiguous. From germline, CDR1 is MNHEY and CDR2 SVGAGI. This CDR3 is 16 amino acids long. V was clipped by 0 bases and J by 0 bases, with 6 bases between them. CDR3 sequence (DNA): TGTGCCAGCAGTTACTCGGGAAACTCTGGGGCCAACGTCCTGACTTTC. It is translated as CASSYSGNSGANVLTF.

On this clonotype: A junction boundary mismatches the germline segment, possibly from a read error. The genes are TRBV6-6 and TRBJ2-3; the match to TRBD2 covers 12 bases. Per germline, CDR1 MNHNY and CDR2 SVGAGI (reference sequence). This CDR3 region has 15 residues. CDR3 sequence (DNA): TGTACCAGCAGGAAGGGGACTAGCGGGACAGATACGCAGTATTTT. It codes for CTSRKGTSGTDTQYF.

The chain combines TRBV2 with TRBJ2-1; D is unclear. Germline loops: CDR1 SNHLY, CDR2 FYNNEI. V shed 4 bases and J shed 6 bases, with 10 bases lying between them. This CDR3 has 13 amino acids. CDR3 bases: TGTGCCAGCAGTGGTCAGGCACGCAATGAGCAGTTCTTC. It yields the protein CASSGQARNEQFF.

Worth noting for this clonotype: This may stem from a read error, because a much larger clone lies one nucleotide away. The rearrangement joins TRBV2 to TRBJ2-3; the D gene is possibly TRBD1 (5 bases). CDR3 length: 14 residues. The germline V gene encodes CDR1 SNHLY and CDR2 FYNNEI. The V and J ends lost 1 base and 2 bases respectively, with 7 bases between them. The CDR3 DNA reads as TGTGCCAGCAGTGAAGGCAGGGCCACAGATACGCAGTATTTT. Protein sequence: CASSEGRATDTQYF.

This clonotype showed up just a few times. The chain couples TRBV20-1 to TRBJ2-2, with TRBD1 matching over 9 bases. This CDR3 is 14 amino acids long. With 5 bases clipped from V and 2 bases from J, the junction kept 3 bases outside the gene matches. From germline, CDR1 is DFQATT and CDR2 SNEGSKA (reference sequence). In DNA form, the CDR3 reads TGCAGTGCTCCGGGACAGGGAAACACCGGGGAGCTGTTTTTT. Translation gives CSAPGQGNTGELFF.